This T cell receptor (beta chain) was identified during a study of blood T cell repertoires in COVID-19. Produced via immunoSEQ multiplex PCR; TCRdb's table is partial and in-frame only. The repertoire holds 300,000 to 400,000 clones, with over 70% as singletons. Trimming removed 4 bases from V and 6 bases from J; junction bases left unmatched: 13. From germline, CDR1 is SGDLS and CDR2 YYNGEE. The CDR3 runs to 15 residues. This chain uses TRBV9 with TRBJ2-7; 7 nucleotides align to TRBD2. The TCR sequence derives from a woman between 45 and 65 years old with COVID-19, enrolled during active disease. Material for sequencing was peripheral blood. CDR3 sequence: CASSRAAAGVIEQYF. DNA of the CDR3: TGTGCCAGCAGCCGCGCCGCCGCGGGAGTTATCGAGCAGTACTTC.